This T cell receptor (beta chain) originates from a study of blood T cell repertoires in COVID-19. TCRdb keeps only in-frame clones here, not all; method: immunoSEQ multiplex PCR. This table holds 150,000 to 200,000 clones, approximately 84% found once. This clonotype was sampled from a woman of 80 years or more with acute or convalescent COVID-19. Sequencing was carried out using peripheral blood.

The CDR3 nucleotides are TGTGCCAGCAGCGTAACTGTCGGGGGGAACTACGAGCAGTACTTC. It encodes CASSVTVGGNYEQYF. The rearrangement uses TRBV9 and TRBJ2-7; 7 bases are shared with TRBD2. With V trimmed by 1 base and J by 3 bases, 7 bases remained unmatched. Germline values: CDR1 SGDLS, CDR2 YYNGEE. The CDR3 covers 15 residues.